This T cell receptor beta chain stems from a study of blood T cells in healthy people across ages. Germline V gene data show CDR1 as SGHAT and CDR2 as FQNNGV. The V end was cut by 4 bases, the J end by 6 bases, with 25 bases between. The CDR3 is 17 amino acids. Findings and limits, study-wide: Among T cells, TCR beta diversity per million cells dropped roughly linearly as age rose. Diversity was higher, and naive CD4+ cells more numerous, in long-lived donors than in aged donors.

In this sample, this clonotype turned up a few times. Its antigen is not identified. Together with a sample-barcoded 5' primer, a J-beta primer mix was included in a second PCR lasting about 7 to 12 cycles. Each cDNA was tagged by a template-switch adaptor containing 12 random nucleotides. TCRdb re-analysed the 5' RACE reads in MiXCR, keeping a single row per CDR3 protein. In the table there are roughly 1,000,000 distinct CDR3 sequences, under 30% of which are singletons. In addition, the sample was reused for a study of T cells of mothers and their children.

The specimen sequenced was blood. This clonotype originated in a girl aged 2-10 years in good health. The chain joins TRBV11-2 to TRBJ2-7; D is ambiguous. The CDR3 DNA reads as TGTGCCAGCAGCTCTGACCAATTTTTAGTGGTTTCTGGCGAGCAGTACTTC. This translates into CASSSDQFLVVSGEQYF. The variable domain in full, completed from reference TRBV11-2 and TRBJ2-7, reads EAGVAQSPRYKIIEKRQSVAFWCNPISGHATLYWYQQILGQGPKLLIQFQNNGVVDDSQLPKDRFSAERLKGVDSTLKIQPAKLEDSAVYLCASSSDQFLVVSGEQYFGPGTRLTVT.